The rows below give T cell receptor beta chains drawn from one sample of a study of T cells after yellow fever vaccination. TCRdb reprocessed the 5' RACE reads via MiXCR and lists one record per CDR3 protein. Among about 580,000 distinct CDR3 sequences listed, about 15% were seen once. This material consisted of PBMCs, taken about 5 days after the first yellow fever vaccination. Receptors originate from a man between 18 and 29 years old who received the YFV17D yellow fever vaccine. The CDR3 runs from the conserved cysteine through the conserved F or W. The D gene is left open where the match is weak. Some rows have no size entry. The others give once, few or many, or a class for an expanded clone.

j_gene,v_gene,d_gene,len,abundance,CDR3aa,CDR3nt
TRBJ1-5,TRBV5-6,-,16,few,CASSYPGPRSNQPQHF,TGTGCCAGCAGTTACCCCGGGCCCAGATCGAATCAGCCCCAGCATTTT
TRBJ2-2,TRBV6-1,TRBD2,15,few,CASSLGTSYTGELFF,TGTGCCAGCAGCCTCGGGACTAGTTACACCGGGGAGCTGTTTTTT
TRBJ1-5,TRBV2,-,15,-,CASSGGGGSNQPQHF,TGTGCCAGCAGTGGGGGCGGGGGTAGCAATCAGCCCCAGCATTTT
TRBJ2-3,TRBV10-3,TRBD1,14,few,CAITRDSSTDTQYF,TGTGCCATCACCCGGGACAGTAGCACAGATACGCAGTATTTT
TRBJ2-1,TRBV10-3,-,13,few,CAIRSASYNEQFF,TGTGCCATCAGAAGCGCTTCCTACAATGAGCAGTTCTTC
TRBJ2-7,TRBV7-2,TRBD2,15,-,CASSPGTSTVYEQYF,TGTGCCAGCAGCCCCGGGACTAGCACAGTATACGAGCAGTACTTC
TRBJ1-2,TRBV5-1,TRBD1,14,-,CASSGQGSFYGYTF,TGCGCCAGCAGCGGACAGGGATCCTTCTATGGCTACACCTTC
TRBJ2-2,TRBV29-1,-,12,few,CSVGQSTGELFF,TGCAGCGTTGGACAGAGCACCGGGGAGCTGTTTTTT
TRBJ1-5,TRBV30,-,13,-,CAWSVRVNQPQHF,TGTGCCTGGAGTGTACGGGTAAATCAGCCCCAGCATTTT
TRBJ2-2,TRBV5-6,TRBD1,16,-,CASSALGQGDTGELFF,TGTGCCAGCAGCGCGTTGGGACAGGGAGACACCGGGGAGCTGTTTTTT
TRBJ2-3,TRBV5-1,TRBD2,17,few,CASSPPGLAGHTDTQYF,TGCGCCAGCAGCCCCCCGGGACTAGCGGGGCACACAGATACGCAGTATTTT
TRBJ1-4,TRBV6-5,TRBD1,16,-,CASRSIRQGGREKLFF,TGTGCCAGCAGATCTATTCGACAGGGGGGGCGGGAAAAACTGTTTTTT
TRBJ1-2,TRBV20-1,-,15,few,CSARDPTDTNYGYTF,TGCAGTGCTAGAGATCCTACCGACACTAACTATGGCTACACCTTC
TRBJ2-5,TRBV20-1,-,14,few,CSANRAGRQETQYF,TGCAGTGCTAACCGAGCCGGGCGTCAAGAGACCCAGTACTTC
TRBJ2-1,TRBV7-8,TRBD1,16,-,CASSLENRGLRNEQFF,TGTGCCAGCAGCTTAGAAAACAGGGGGCTGAGGAATGAGCAGTTCTTC
TRBJ2-5,TRBV14,-,15,few,CASSQEGALAKTQYF,TGTGCCAGCAGCCAGGAGGGGGCATTGGCGAAGACCCAGTACTTC